Sequencing of this T cell receptor (beta chain) was carried out in a study of blood T cell repertoires in COVID-19. Study-wide background: PBMCs, B-cell-depleted T cells, or T cells were the source of the cDNA or gDNA that made up the material.

Under the authors' procedure: Estimates of nucleated cell counts were drawn from the amplification of reference gene primers. Profiling relied on immunoSEQ multiplex PCR, and the TCRdb table lists in-frame clones only, not all of them. For V, J and clone size, that table is used; D and trimming come from the DNA. This sample carries 200,000 to 250,000 clones, 85% to 90% of them seen once, and the ten largest clones take 2% to 3%. The CDR3 extends over 14 amino acids. Germline lookup yields CDR1 SEHNR and CDR2 FQNEAQ (reference sequence). V was trimmed by 5 bases and J by 3 bases, leaving 14 bases between them.

This clonotype originated in a man under 40 with COVID-19, enrolled during active disease. Sequencing was done on a sample of peripheral blood. The chain has TRBV7-9 and TRBJ2-7; no reliable D call. The CDR3 bases are TGTGCCAGCAGCGCCTTGACATCAATCTACGAGCAGTACTTC. Protein sequence: CASSALTSIYEQYF.